This T cell receptor beta chain was sequenced for a study of cytomegalovirus exposure and HLA in healthy donors. Study results and caveats: Later examination showed HLA-associated TCR beta chains had greater clonal expansion than equally common others. Researchers reported from a later analysis that most CMV-associated TCR beta chains appeared HLA-restricted.

The CDR3 runs 13 residues. Trimming removed 2 bases from V and 1 base from J, with 5 bases in between. Germline-derived CDR1 and CDR2 are MGHRA and YSYEKL. Researchers ran the PCR with 60 Vbeta and 13 Jbeta primers. Measured with immunoSEQ multiplex PCR; TCRdb has only the in-frame clones, and not every one. The sample carries 100,000 to 150,000 clones, roughly 85% recorded once. Worth noting for this clone: Its antigen is not known.

The origin of this receptor is a man aged 18 to 35 in good health and CMV-seropositive. The chain couples TRBV4-1 to TRBJ1-1; D gene unclear. The sequencing sample was made of PBMCs. In DNA, the CDR3 is TGCGCCAGCAGCCAACCAGGGAACACTGAAGCTTTCTTT. It codes for CASSQPGNTEAFF.